The rows below give T cell receptor beta chains drawn from one sample of a study of T cell responses to AZD1222 COVID-19 vaccine. Generated by immunoSEQ multiplex PCR, the TCRdb table keeps only in-frame clones and is missing some. The table has roughly 150,000 clones, roughly 88% seen once. The source was peripheral blood, collected on day 0 of MenACWY control vaccination. Source of these receptors: an adult in good health. Both conserved end residues are part of each CDR3. The D gene is left open where the match is weak. The size entry is marked missing in some rows and otherwise reads once, few, many or a size class.

j_call d_call v_call clone_size cdr3_aa cdr3_nt
TRBJ2-1 NA TRBV7-9 NA CASSFGQGAYNEQFF TGTGCCAGCAGCTTCGGGCAGGGAGCCTACAATGAGCAGTTCTTC
TRBJ2-1 NA TRBV28 NA CASSLWTGEQFF TGTGCCAGCAGTTTATGGACGGGTGAGCAGTTCTTC
TRBJ2-7 TRBD1 TRBV7-6 NA CASSLPGQGRNYEQYF TGTGCCAGCAGCTTACCCGGACAGGGGAGGAACTACGAGCAGTACTTC
TRBJ1-1 NA TRBV7-2 NA CASSLVGDGTEAFF TGTGCCAGCAGCTTAGTAGGTGATGGCACTGAAGCTTTCTTT
TRBJ1-2 NA TRBV6-1 NA CASSEGGSPSGGYTF TGTGCCAGCAGTGAAGGGGGGTCCCCGTCGGGCGGCTACACCTTC
TRBJ2-1 NA TRBV15 NA CATGTIDYNEQFF TGTGCCACGGGGACAATCGATTACAATGAGCAGTTCTTC
TRBJ2-6 NA TRBV4-2 NA CASSQDRVSSGANVLTF TGTGCCAGCAGCCAAGACAGGGTCAGCTCTGGGGCCAACGTCCTGACTTTC
TRBJ2-1 TRBD2 TRBV10-3 NA CAISEPGGYNEQFF TGTGCCATCAGTGAGCCGGGGGGGTACAATGAGCAGTTCTTC
TRBJ2-7 TRBD2 TRBV7-2 NA CASSISSGQPYEQYF TGTGCCAGCAGCATATCTAGCGGCCAACCCTACGAGCAGTACTTC
TRBJ2-7 NA TRBV4-2 NA CASSQGDSAYEQYF TGTGCCAGCAGCCAAGGGGACTCAGCCTACGAGCAGTACTTC
TRBJ1-3 NA TRBV13 few CASSRAGPGNTIYF TGTGCCAGCAGTCGTGCGGGACCTGGAAACACCATATATTTT
TRBJ2-1 NA TRBV7-8 once CASSLGGRDEQFF TGTGCCAGCAGCTTAGGTGGAAGGGATGAGCAGTTCTTC
TRBJ1-1 NA TRBV6-2/TRBV6-3 NA CASSYGDMNTEAFF TGTGCCAGCAGTTACGGTGATATGAACACTGAAGCTTTCTTT
TRBJ2-7 NA TRBV28 NA CASGVSYEQYF TGTGCCAGCGGGGTCAGCTACGAGCAGTACTTC
TRBJ2-5 NA TRBV6-2/TRBV6-3 NA CASSQGQETQYF TGTGCCAGCAGTCAAGGTCAAGAGACCCAGTACTTC
TRBJ2-7 NA TRBV6-2/TRBV6-3 NA CASSYAVNVRSDSYEQYF TGTGCCAGCAGTTACGCCGTAAACGTCAGGTCCGACTCCTACGAGCAGTACTTC
TRBJ1-4 NA TRBV6-5 NA CASSYLGLLFF TGTGCCAGCAGTTACCTGGGTTTACTGTTTTTT
TRBJ2-3 NA TRBV6-5 NA CASSMQQGVTQYF TGTGCCAGCAGTATGCAACAGGGCGTGACGCAGTATTTT
TRBJ1-5 TRBD1 TRBV2 NA CASSEQGAYQPQHF TGTGCCAGCAGCGAACAGGGGGCCTATCAGCCCCAGCATTTT
TRBJ1-2 TRBD1 TRBV5-1 NA CASSLVDRDNPARDGYTF TGCGCCAGCAGCTTAGTTGACAGGGACAACCCCGCGCGAGATGGCTACACCTTC
TRBJ1-1 NA TRBV24-1 NA CATSAGGITEAFF TGTGCCACCAGTGCTGGAGGCATCACTGAAGCTTTCTTT
TRBJ1-3 NA TRBV28 NA CASVWGAGNTIYF TGTGCCAGCGTCTGGGGGGCTGGAAACACCATATATTTT
TRBJ1-5 TRBD1 TRBV19 NA CASSIGQGSSNQPQHF TGTGCCAGTAGTATCGGACAGGGTTCTAGCAATCAGCCCCAGCATTTT
TRBJ2-1 TRBD2 TRBV5-1 NA CASSLVAGAWNEQFF TGCGCCAGCAGTTTGGTAGCGGGAGCATGGAATGAGCAGTTCTTC
TRBJ1-1 NA TRBV11-1 once CASSLDMMNTEAFF TGTGCCAGCAGCTTAGATATGATGAACACTGAAGCTTTCTTT
TRBJ1-1 NA TRBV4-2 few CASSQEGQGNTEAFF TGTGCCAGCAGCCAAGAGGGGCAGGGGAACACTGAAGCTTTCTTT
TRBJ1-5 NA TRBV4-3 NA CASSQTFFGSNQPQHF TGCGCCAGCAGCCAAACCTTTTTCGGTAGCAATCAGCCCCAGCATTTT
TRBJ1-5 NA TRBV23-1 NA CASSQGEYNQPQHF TGCGCCAGCAGTCAAGGCGAGTACAATCAGCCCCAGCATTTT
TRBJ2-3 NA TRBV11-2 NA CASSFPSPQGTDTQYF TGTGCCAGCAGCTTTCCTTCGCCGCAGGGCACAGATACGCAGTATTTT
TRBJ2-1 TRBD2 TRBV7-6 NA CASSNSLTSGSRNEQFF TGTGCCAGCAGCAATAGCCTCACTAGCGGGAGTCGCAATGAGCAGTTCTTC
TRBJ2-1 NA TRBV6-5 NA CASSYLAGGDEQFF TGTGCCAGCAGTTACTTAGCAGGTGGCGATGAGCAGTTCTTC
TRBJ1-2 NA TRBV4-3 NA CASSQDVGEFHGYTF TGCGCCAGCAGCCAAGACGTGGGCGAGTTTCATGGCTACACCTTC
TRBJ2-1 NA TRBV6-5 NA CASSYGVTDNEQFF TGTGCCAGCAGTTACGGGGTGACAGACAATGAGCAGTTCTTC
TRBJ2-5 TRBD1 TRBV6-5 NA CASSQRDRGLTQYF TGTGCCAGCAGTCAGCGGGACAGGGGTTTAACCCAGTACTTC
TRBJ2-2 NA TRBV28 NA CASSPPDRKAGELFF TGTGCCAGCAGTCCCCCTGACAGGAAGGCCGGGGAGCTGTTTTTT
TRBJ1-1 NA TRBV7-3 NA CASSLQGYTEAFF TGTGCCAGCAGCTTACAGGGGTACACTGAAGCTTTCTTT
TRBJ1-1 NA TRBV19 NA CASSYWLNTEAFF TGTGCCAGTTCCTACTGGCTGAACACTGAAGCTTTCTTT
TRBJ2-7 NA TRBV19 NA CASSMGVSYEQYF TGTGCCAGTAGTATGGGCGTCTCCTACGAGCAGTACTTC
TRBJ1-2 TRBD1 TRBV5-1 NA CASSPTPGQDRAYTF TGCGCCAGCAGCCCAACTCCGGGACAGGATAGGGCCTACACCTTC
TRBJ1-1 NA TRBV30 few CAWSDGYSEAFF TGTGCCTGGAGCGATGGCTACTCTGAAGCTTTCTTT
TRBJ1-6 NA TRBV24-1 NA CATKGQGNNSPLHF TGTGCCACAAAGGGCCAGGGAAATAATTCACCCCTCCACTTT
TRBJ1-1 NA TRBV6-1 NA CASSEGQLGRLEAFF TGTGCCAGCAGTGAAGGTCAGTTGGGCAGACTAGAAGCTTTCTTT
TRBJ1-3 NA TRBV10-3 NA CAIRYALSGNTIYF TGTGCCATCAGGTACGCCCTCTCTGGAAACACCATATATTTT
TRBJ2-7 TRBD1 TRBV5-8 NA CASSYRTGYEQYF TGTGCCAGCAGCTATAGGACAGGCTACGAGCAGTACTTC
TRBJ2-5 NA TRBV18 few CASSPRQNSQETQYF TGTGCCAGCTCACCTCGACAGAATAGTCAAGAGACCCAGTACTTC
TRBJ2-3 NA TRBV4-1 NA CASSQERGATQYF TGCGCCAGCAGCCAAGAAAGGGGCGCGACGCAGTATTTT
TRBJ1-1 NA TRBV19 NA CASSTALNTEAFF TGTGCCAGTAGTACGGCGTTGAACACTGAAGCTTTCTTT
TRBJ2-7 NA TRBV12-3/TRBV12-4 NA CASTGGNEQYF TGTGCCAGCACCGGAGGTAACGAGCAGTACTTC
TRBJ2-2 NA TRBV4-1 once CASSLLGRLQKNTGELFF TGCGCCAGCAGCCTCCTGGGGCGGCTACAGAAGAACACCGGGGAGCTGTTTTTT
TRBJ1-2 NA TRBV11-2 NA CASSSGHGNTF TGTGCCAGCAGCTCCGGACACGGTAACACCTTC
TRBJ1-2 TRBD1 TRBV4-2 NA CASSQEDREYGYTF TGTGCCAGCAGCCAAGAGGACAGGGAGTATGGCTACACCTTC
TRBJ2-1 TRBD2 TRBV5-1 NA CASSLVLAGNNEQFF TGCGCCAGCAGCTTGGTATTAGCGGGAAACAATGAGCAGTTCTTC
TRBJ2-7 TRBD2 TRBV27 NA CASSFMTSGREEQYF TGTGCCAGCAGTTTCATGACTAGCGGGAGGGAAGAGCAGTACTTC
TRBJ1-2 NA TRBV18 NA CASSPGGLDGYTF TGTGCCAGCTCACCGGGGGGGCTAGATGGCTACACCTTC